Listed here are 6 T cell receptor beta chains from one sample, sequenced in a study of blood T cell repertoires in COVID-19. The protocol was immunoSEQ multiplex PCR, while the TCRdb copy is restricted to in-frame clones and leaves out a portion. The sample has roughly 160,000 clones; less than 85% are singletons. The sample consisted of peripheral blood. The receptors derive from a woman aged 60-70 years with COVID-19, enrolled during active disease.

This clone was observed a handful of times. The gene calls are TRBV27 and TRBJ2-4; the match to TRBD2 covers 9 bases. CDR1 and CDR2 (germline): MNHEY, SMNVEV (reference sequence). After removal of 7 bases from V and 5 bases from J, the junction contained 12 bases not matched to a gene. This CDR3 comprises 16 residues. CDR3 region: CASTEAGGPSQNIQYF. The CDR3 bases are TGTGCCAGCACCGAGGCGGGAGGGCCCTCGCAAAACATTCAGTACTTC.

A single count supports this clone. This chain links TRBV10-2 with TRBJ2-3, with TRBD2 matching 14 bases. Germline trimming cut 8 bases from V and 8 bases from J; bases unmatched to any gene: 12. Germline CDR1 is WSHSY and CDR2 is SAAADI. CDR3 length: 16 amino acids. CDR3 nucleotides: TGCGCCAGCCGACAGACTAGCGGGGGGGCACCTGGTACGCAGTATTTT. Translated: CASRQTSGGAPGTQYF.

The V gene is TRBV14, the J gene TRBJ1-4, with D perhaps TRBD1 (6 bases). V was shortened by 5 bases and J by 4 bases, with 11 bases between the two germline ends. CDR1 is SGHDN and CDR2 is FVKESK in the germline V gene. This CDR3 comprises 14 residues. The CDR3 sequence: CASSTRGGNEKLFF. DNA for the CDR3: TGTGCCAGCAGCACCAGGGGTGGTAATGAAAAACTGTTTTTT.

The genes are TRBV4-1 and TRBJ2-7; D might be TRBD1 (7 bases). The V and J ends lost 2 bases and 6 bases respectively, with 20 bases between them. The CDR3 length is 16 residues. The germline V gene has CDR1 MGHRA and CDR2 YSYEKL. The chain's CDR3 is CASSQTPSYRGLEQYV. CDR3 in DNA: TGCGCCAGCAGCCAAACCCCCTCGTACAGGGGACTCGAGCAGTACGTC.

The table lists this clone with a few counts. The chain recombines TRBV2 with TRBJ1-5, with 7 bases aligning to TRBD1. The junction had 5 bases not matched to a gene; V was cut back by 7 bases and J by 2 bases. The CDR3 consists of 14 residues. Per germline, CDR1 SNHLY and CDR2 FYNNEI. CDR3 region: CASNYGQGNQPQHF. CDR3 nucleotides: TGTGCCAGCAACTATGGACAGGGCAATCAGCCCCAGCATTTT.

A remark on this clone: Other DNA sequences of this sample code for an identical CDR3. V gene TRBV3-1 (or the pseudogene TRBV3-2) combines with J gene TRBJ1-1, with D possibly matching TRBD1 (6 bases). CDR1 is LGHDT, CDR2 YNNKEL, per germline (reference sequence). V lost 5 bases and J lost 0, with 10 bases in between. This CDR3 is built from 14 residues. This CDR3 is CASSLGTLNTEAFF. CDR3 DNA sequence: TGTGCCAGCAGCTTAGGGACACTGAACACTGAAGCTTTCTTT.